The clone carrying this TCR beta chain was seen a few times. Its antigen is not known. The sample is drawn from a study of T-cell memory formation after mild COVID-19. Study-level findings and limits: The CD4+ clones that contracted clustered mainly within CM and EM, and the CD8+ clones concentrated in EMRA.

TCRdb re-derived calls from the 5' RACE reads in MiXCR, one entry per CDR3 protein. The sample has about 430,000 distinct CDR3 sequences, approximately 24% seen once. The CDR3 consists of 15 residues. The germline CDR1 and CDR2 sequences are SGHRS and YFSETQ. V lost 0 bases and J lost 4, with 14 bases in between. Input material: PBMCs or a T cell subset sorted from them (not recorded which). This clonotype was sampled from an adult woman who had mild COVID-19 (a few samples of this study predate the infection). Cell type and time point are not known. The chain links TRBV5-1 to TRBJ2-7, with D maybe TRBD2 (6 bases). CDR3 sequence (DNA): TGCGCCAGCAGCTTGGATATGCGGGGAAATTACGAGCAGTACTTC. This translates into CASSLDMRGNYEQYF.